The 8 T cell receptor beta chains given below trace back to one sample, sequenced in a study of T cell responses to AZD1222 COVID-19 vaccine. Profiling relied on immunoSEQ multiplex PCR, and the TCRdb table lists in-frame clones only, not all of them. The sample includes some 180,000 clones, around 90% of them seen just once. Sequencing was performed on peripheral blood, taken 28 days after the second AZD1222 dose. These TCRs come from an adult who received the AZD1222 COVID-19 vaccine.

The chain joins TRBV4-3 to TRBJ1-1, with D maybe TRBD1 (5 bases). Germline V gene lookup returns CDR1 LGHNA and CDR2 YSLEER. V lost 4 bases and J lost 8, with 17 bases in between. This CDR3 spans 14 amino acids. In DNA form, the CDR3 reads TGCGCCAGCAGCCCCATCGTGCGCGGGGGGGAAGCTTTCTTT. Its translation is CASSPIVRGGEAFF.

This sequence joins TRBV29-1 and TRBJ2-1, with TRBD2 as a possible D gene (7 bases). CDR3 size: 14 residues. V was pared by 6 bases and J by 0 bases, with 12 bases between. The V gene's germline CDR1 is SQVTM and CDR2 ANQGSEA. The CDR3 sequence: CSVEGGSSYNEQFF. The CDR3 coding sequence is TGCAGCGTCGAGGGGGGGAGCTCCTACAATGAGCAGTTCTTC.

The chain is built from TRBV6-5 and TRBJ1-4; 8 bases agree with TRBD1. The CDR3 is 13 residues long. The V segment lost 6 bases and the J segment 11 bases; nucleotides outside the gene matches: 8. CDR1 and CDR2 from the germline V gene are MNHEY and SVGAGI. CDR3 sequence reads: CASRVDRDGKLFF. The CDR3 DNA reads TGTGCCAGCAGGGTGGACAGGGATGGCAAACTGTTTTTT.

The chain is built from TRBV11-2 and TRBJ2-1; a weak D match, TRBD1 (5 bases). The germline V and J ends were trimmed by 2 bases and 4 bases, with 9 bases remaining between them. The CDR3 is 14 residues long. The germline V gene encodes CDR1 SGHAT and CDR2 FQNNGV. The CDR3 protein is CASSLSDIYNEQFF. The CDR3 DNA reads TGTGCCAGCAGCTTATCGGACATATACAATGAGCAGTTCTTC.

The V and J genes are TRBV21-1 and TRBJ2-5; TRBD1, the table's D call, was not compared with the DNA. TRBV21-1 counts as a pseudogene. The CDR3 extends over 16 amino acids. The CDR3 DNA reads as TGTGCCAGCAGCAAAGAGGGACAGGGGTGCCAAGAGACCCAGTACTTC. It yields the protein CASSKEGQGCQETQYF.

The chain couples TRBV4-1 to TRBJ1-2, with TRBD1 identical over 9 bases. Per the germline V gene, CDR1 is MGHRA and CDR2 is YSYEKL. CDR3 length: 14 amino acids. V lost 5 bases and J lost 5; bases outside the gene matches: 6. This chain's CDR3 is CASSSPGQGYGYTF. The CDR3 DNA follows: TGCGCCAGCAGCTCTCCGGGACAGGGTTATGGCTACACCTTC.

The gene calls are TRBV28 and TRBJ2-7, with D perhaps matching TRBD1 (9 bases). The V and J ends lost 3 bases and 3 bases respectively, with 24 bases between them. This CDR3 spans 18 amino acids. Germline CDR1 is MDHEN and CDR2 is SYDVKM. The CDR3: CASSFNRGRGSGDYEQYF. DNA for the CDR3: TGTGCCAGCAGTTTCAACAGGGGGCGGGGTAGCGGGGACTACGAGCAGTACTTC.

This clone was seen only once. The gene calls are TRBV3-1 (or the pseudogene TRBV3-2) and TRBJ1-4; D gene uncertain. Germline assignment: CDR1 LGHDT and CDR2 YNNKEL (reference sequence). V was shortened by 2 bases and J by 8 bases, with 15 bases between the two germline ends. CDR3 length: 15 amino acids. CDR3 coding DNA: TGTGCCAGCAGCCAATGGCCCGAGGTGCGGGAAAAACTGTTTTTT. This encodes CASSQWPEVREKLFF.